This T cell receptor beta chain stems from a study of blood T cell repertoires in COVID-19. Study-wide background: Acute-phase and convalescent COVID-19 samples originated in the United States, Italy and Spain. Sample material is recorded as cDNA or gDNA derived from T cells, B-cell-depleted T cells, or PBMCs.

Original processing notes: Counts of nucleated cells, estimated from reference gene primer amplification, were obtained. Sequencing was performed with immunoSEQ multiplex PCR; in TCRdb, only in-frame clones are kept and a portion is missing. That table gives V, J and clone size, and the DNA gave D and trimming. The table records around 58,000 clones, roughly nine tenths of them present only once. This CDR3 is built from 15 residues. Germline loops: CDR1 LNHDA, CDR2 SQIVND (reference sequence). The trim removed 5 bases at V and 4 bases at J, leaving 9 bases unmatched. The chain uses TRBV19 and TRBJ2-3; TRBD1 matches at 7 bases. Source material: peripheral blood. The sequence was obtained from a woman aged 55 to 70 with active or convalescent COVID-19. This CDR3 is CASSPTGIRADTQYF. The CDR3 nucleotides are TGTGCCAGTAGTCCGACAGGGATAAGGGCAGATACGCAGTATTTT. The full variable domain, with the rest looked up from reference TRBV19 and TRBJ2-3, is DGGITQSPKYLFRKEGQNVTLSCEQNLNHDAMYWYRQDPGQGLRLIYYSQIVNDFQKGDIAEGYSVSREKKESFPLTVTSAQKNPTAFYLCASSPTGIRADTQYFGPGTRLTVL.